These 29 T cell receptor beta chains came from one sample sequenced in a study of cytomegalovirus exposure and HLA in healthy donors. The PCR employed 60 Vbeta primers together with 13 Jbeta primers. Sequenced by immunoSEQ multiplex PCR; TCRdb stores in-frame clones only, minus some. The sample shows 75,000 to 100,000 clones, around 79% of them seen only once. The sample comprised PBMCs. These TCRs come from a woman in her 70s in good health and CMV-seropositive.

The rearrangement links TRBV7-2 to TRBJ1-1; no clear D gene. Germline CDR1 is SGHTA and CDR2 is FQGNSA. Trimming took 4 bases from V and 4 from J, leaving 7 bases between them. The CDR3 loop spans 12 amino acids. The CDR3 DNA is TGTGCCAGCAGCTCCGAGATCACTGAAGCTTTCTTT. Translated, it gives CASSSEITEAFF.

The chain joins TRBV28 to TRBJ1-2; tentatively, D is TRBD1 (5 bases). Germline CDR1 reads MDHEN; CDR2 reads SYDVKM. The V end lost 4 bases, the J end lost 5 bases, and 17 bases lay between the germline ends. The CDR3 consists of 15 residues. The CDR3 DNA reads TGTGCCAGCAGTTCCACGACAGAGCCCTTTTATGGCTACACCTTC. This encodes CASSSTTEPFYGYTF.

The chain carries TRBV5-1 and TRBJ2-1, with 10 positions matching TRBD2. Trimming at V came to 0 bases and at J to 1 base, leaving 7 bases not matched to a gene. The germline CDR1 and CDR2 sequences are SGHRS and YFSETQ. The CDR3 runs to 18 residues. The CDR3: CASSLVASGGGSYNEQFF. As DNA, the CDR3 is TGCGCCAGCAGCTTGGTGGCTAGCGGGGGTGGGTCCTACAATGAGCAGTTCTTC. Full variable domain (remainder filled in from reference TRBV5-1 and TRBJ2-1): KAGVTQTPRYLIKTRGQQVTLSCSPISGHRSVSWYQQTPGQGLQFLFEYFSETQRNKGNFPGRFSGRQFSNSRSEMNVSTLELGDSALYLCASSLVASGGGSYNEQFFGPGTRLTVL.

This chain links TRBV28 with TRBJ1-4, with 9 bases matching TRBD1. J gave up 5 bases and V 10 bases, and 8 bases lay outside the gene matches. Germline loops: CDR1 MDHEN, CDR2 SYDVKM. The CDR3 length is 14 residues. DNA for the CDR3: TGTGCCACCAAAAAGACAGGGGGGAATGAAAAACTGTTTTTT. This gives the protein CATKKTGGNEKLFF.

A single count supports this clone. The CDR3 coding sequence is TGTGCCAGCAGCGTAGCCTCAGGGGGCGCGAACACCGGGGAGCTGTTTTTT. It codes for CASSVASGGANTGELFF. The V call is TRBV9, the J call TRBJ2-2; 8 bases are shared with TRBD1. V shed 0 bases and J 0 bases; nucleotides not matched to a gene: 4. The CDR3 runs 17 residues. Germline V CDR1 and CDR2: SGDLS, YYNGEE.

The genes are TRBV12-5 and TRBJ2-1; D is ambiguous. Germline lookup yields CDR1 LGHNT and CDR2 FRNRAP. This CDR3 is 13 amino acids long. V was pared by 3 bases and J by 2 bases, with 5 bases between. CDR3 nucleotide sequence: TGTGCTAGTGGTTTTGACACCTACAATGAGCAGTTCTTC. This encodes CASGFDTYNEQFF.

This clone has only a few counts. This chain connects TRBV2 to TRBJ1-4; 7 positions agree with TRBD1. Germline lookup yields CDR1 SNHLY and CDR2 FYNNEI. The CDR3 consists of 13 residues. Germline trimming cut 8 bases from V and 10 bases from J; bases unmatched to any gene: 10. CDR3 sequence: CASFSPDRLKLFF. CDR3 DNA: TGTGCCAGCTTTTCCCCGGACAGGCTAAAACTGTTTTTT.

The chain employs TRBV2 and TRBJ2-3, with 8 bases identical to TRBD2. Germline loops: CDR1 SNHLY, CDR2 FYNNEI. V was pared by 1 base and J by 0 bases, with 3 bases of the junction left unmatched. The CDR3 length is 16 residues. The CDR3 sequence is CASSEEAGGSTDTQYF. The DNA of the CDR3 is TGTGCCAGCAGTGAAGAGGCGGGGGGAAGCACAGATACGCAGTATTTT.

The rearrangement uses TRBV5-4 and TRBJ2-7; D is possibly TRBD2 (5 bases). Germline CDR1 SGHNT, CDR2 YYREEE (reference sequence). V lost 4 bases, J lost 0 bases, and 8 bases lay in between. The CDR3 extends over 13 amino acids. CDR3 region: CASSGLSSYEQYF. The DNA for the CDR3 is TGTGCCAGCAGCGGACTGAGCTCCTACGAGCAGTACTTC.

V and J are TRBV6-6 and TRBJ1-5, with D unresolved. Trimming took 4 bases from V and 4 from J, leaving 5 bases between them. The germline CDR1 and CDR2 sequences are MNHNY and SVGAGI (reference sequence). The CDR3 has 12 amino acids. CDR3 sequence (DNA): TGTGCCAGCAGTTCCCAGAATCAGCCCCAGCATTTT. Amino acid sequence: CASSSQNQPQHF.

The chain is built from TRBV7-9 and TRBJ2-2, with D maybe TRBD1 (5 bases). This CDR3 contains 16 residues. V was shortened by 1 base and J by 4 bases, with 13 bases between the two germline ends. Germline CDR1 and CDR2: SEHNR and FQNEAQ (reference sequence). CDR3 coding DNA: TGTGCCAGCAGCTTAGGGTTTGGGGCGACCACCGGGGAGCTGTTTTTT. Its protein product is CASSLGFGATTGELFF.

The chain joins TRBV7-8 to TRBJ2-7; tentatively, D is TRBD2 (6 bases). Germline CDR1 is SGHVS and CDR2 is FQNEAQ. The CDR3 has 14 amino acids. V lost 5 bases, J lost 3 bases, and 14 bases lay in between. CDR3 protein: CASSPRGGNYEQYF. The CDR3, as DNA: TGTGCCAGCAGCCCCCGTGGCGGGAACTACGAGCAGTACTTC.

As concerns this clone: The same CDR3 also results from other DNA sequences found in this sample. V and J are TRBV25-1 and TRBJ1-5, with no clear D. CDR1 and CDR2 (germline): MGHDK, SYGVNS. Trimming shortened V by 2 bases and J by 4 bases, and 6 bases separated the two germline ends. The CDR3 totals 13 residues. The CDR3 reads CASSEPGNQPQHF. The CDR3, as DNA: TGTGCCAGCAGTGAACCAGGTAATCAGCCCCAGCATTTT.

This chain connects TRBV19 to TRBJ2-1; 9 bases line up with TRBD2. The V and J ends lost 0 bases and 5 bases, in that order; junction bases with no gene match: 2. Germline CDR1 LNHDA, CDR2 SQIVND (reference sequence). The length of the CDR3 is 15 residues. CDR3 amino acids: CASSIEGLAHNEQFF. In nucleotides, the CDR3 is TGTGCCAGTAGTATAGAAGGACTAGCGCACAATGAGCAGTTCTTC.

The gene calls are TRBV5-1 and TRBJ2-7, with 11 bases matching TRBD1. CDR1 and CDR2 from the germline V gene are SGHRS and YFSETQ. This CDR3 is 14 amino acids long. V shed 4 bases, J shed 2 bases, and the junction held 2 bases outside the gene matches. The DNA for the CDR3 is TGCGCCAGCAGCGTGGGACAGGGGGCCTACGAGCAGTACTTC. Amino acid sequence: CASSVGQGAYEQYF.

The rearrangement links TRBV2 to TRBJ1-4; D perhaps matches TRBD1 (6 bases). This CDR3 region has 12 residues. Germline CDR1 SNHLY, CDR2 FYNNEI. The ends were cut back, 4 bases at V and 16 bases at J, with 16 bases in the middle. The CDR3 DNA follows: TGTGCCAGCAGTGCCGGCTCGGGACATCCGTTTTTT. Its protein is CASSAGSGHPFF.

This clone was observed a handful of times. The chain links TRBV7-2 to TRBJ1-4; possible D gene TRBD1, 5 bases. CDR1 SGHTA and CDR2 FQGNSA come from the germline V gene. CDR3 length equals 15 residues. Trimming pared 5 bases from V and 0 bases from J, leaving 10 bases between. CDR3 region: CASSAGRATNEKLFF. As DNA, the CDR3 is TGTGCCAGCAGCGCAGGGCGTGCAACTAATGAAAAACTGTTTTTT.

The CDR3 region has the DNA TGTGCCAGCAGCGGGGGGACGCAGAGTTCACCCCTCCACTTT. It specifies CASSGGTQSSPLHF. The genes are TRBV2 and TRBJ1-6; TRBD1 might be the D (5 bases). V was clipped by 6 bases and J by 9 bases, with 15 bases between them. The germline gives CDR1 SNHLY, CDR2 FYNNEI. This CDR3 has 14 amino acids.

The chain employs TRBV18 and TRBJ1-4, with TRBD1 matching 8 bases. CDR1 is KGHSH, CDR2 LQKENI, per germline. J lost 8 bases, V lost 6 bases, and 8 bases had no gene match. The CDR3 consists of 14 residues. The CDR3 bases are TGTGCCAGCTCCCTCGGACAGGGTAGCGAAAAACTGTTTTTT. Its translation: CASSLGQGSEKLFF.

The V call is TRBV5-6, the J call TRBJ1-6; TRBD1 matches 9 bases. There are 19 residues in the CDR3. The V segment lost 0 bases and the J segment 4 bases; nucleotides outside the gene matches: 11. The V gene's germline CDR1 is SGHDT and CDR2 YYEEEE. DNA for the CDR3: TGTGCCAGCAGCTTGGAGGGACAGGGTTCCCCCTCTTATAATTCACCCCTCCACTTT. This sequence encodes CASSLEGQGSPSYNSPLHF.

The chain has TRBV6-5 and TRBJ1-5; 9 nucleotides line up with TRBD1. Germline CDR1 is MNHEY and CDR2 is SVGAGI. The CDR3 is made up of 14 amino acids. V dropped 6 bases and J dropped 6; count of bases not matched to a gene: 6. Here the CDR3 reads CASRKTGGSQPQHF. In DNA form, the CDR3 reads TGTGCCAGCAGGAAGACAGGGGGAAGTCAGCCCCAGCATTTT.

The genes are TRBV11-3 and TRBJ2-4; D gene ambiguous. Germline CDR1 is SGHNT and CDR2 is YENEEA. Trimming took off 0 bases at V and 9 bases at J, with 6 bases between the two ends. The CDR3 is made up of 12 amino acids. This CDR3 reads CASSLDRGIQYF. CDR3 bases: TGTGCCAGCAGCTTAGATAGAGGCATTCAGTACTTC. Complete variable domain (other parts from reference TRBV11-3 and TRBJ2-4): EAGVVQSPRYKIIEKKQPVAFWCNPISGHNTLYWYLQNLGQGPELLIRYENEEAVDDSQLPKDRFSAERLKGVDSTLKIQPAELGDSAVYLCASSLDRGIQYFGAGTRLSVL.

The chain uses TRBV19 and TRBJ2-1, with D hard to call. The germline CDR1 and CDR2 sequences are LNHDA and SQIVND (reference sequence). The CDR3 spans 13 residues. Trimming cost V 6 bases and J 4 bases, with 10 bases left between them. CDR3 residues: CASRATGYNEQFF. CDR3 DNA sequence: TGTGCCAGTAGAGCGACGGGTTACAATGAGCAGTTCTTC.

CDR3 protein: CASIPAGQGASDYGYTF. The DNA of the CDR3 is TGTGCCAGCATCCCCGCGGGACAGGGGGCTTCGGACTATGGCTACACCTTC. The chain uses TRBV28 and TRBJ1-2, with 12 bases fitting TRBD1. CDR3 length: 17 amino acids. V shed 7 bases, J shed 3 bases, and the junction held 12 bases outside the gene matches. Per the germline V gene, CDR1 is MDHEN and CDR2 is SYDVKM.

The chain joins TRBV5-4 to TRBJ2-2; D may be TRBD2 (5 bases). Trimming removed 4 bases at V and 7 bases at J, with 20 bases between. Germline V lookup: CDR1 SGHNT, CDR2 YYREEE (reference sequence). The CDR3 has 16 residues. CDR3 in amino acids: CASSPDTGIGYGELFF. CDR3 bases: TGTGCCAGCAGCCCCGACACCGGGATAGGATACGGGGAGCTGTTTTTT.

This chain uses TRBV29-1 with TRBJ1-2; 10 positions match TRBD1. From germline, CDR1 is SQVTM and CDR2 ANQGSEA. The CDR3 is 14 amino acids. Trimming cost V 7 bases and J 2 bases; bases outside gene matches: 7. The CDR3 DNA is TGCAGCGCCGAGGACAGGGGGAAGAACTATGGCTACACCTTC. Its protein is CSAEDRGKNYGYTF.

V and J are TRBV28 and TRBJ1-5; D call uncertain. The V gene's germline CDR1 is MDHEN and CDR2 SYDVKM. V was trimmed by 6 bases and J by 1 base, leaving 10 bases between them. The CDR3 is 14 amino acids. The CDR3 reads CASRHQWSNQPQHF. For the CDR3, the DNA is TGTGCCAGCAGACATCAGTGGAGCAATCAGCCCCAGCATTTT.

The chain joins TRBV5-1 to TRBJ2-3; weak D call: TRBD1 (6 bases). Trimming removed 4 bases from V and 0 bases from J, with 9 bases in between. This CDR3 has 14 residues. CDR1 and CDR2 (germline): SGHRS, YFSETQ. This chain's CDR3 is CASSGGQSTDTQYF. The CDR3 region has the DNA TGCGCCAGCAGCGGCGGACAGAGCACAGATACGCAGTATTTT. Supplemented by reference TRBV5-1 and TRBJ2-3, the full variable domain reads KAGVTQTPRYLIKTRGQQVTLSCSPISGHRSVSWYQQTPGQGLQFLFEYFSETQRNKGNFPGRFSGRQFSNSRSEMNVSTLELGDSALYLCASSGGQSTDTQYFGPGTRLTVL.

The chain employs TRBV5-6 and TRBJ1-1; D call uncertain. Deletions cut 4 bases from V and 5 bases from J, with 9 bases between. The CDR3 totals 12 residues. The germline V gene has CDR1 SGHDT and CDR2 YYEEEE. The CDR3 DNA reads as TGTGCCAGCAGCCGGGGTCTGACTGAAGCTTTCTTT. Its protein is CASSRGLTEAFF.